Reported below is one T cell receptor beta chain. This receptor's antigen is unknown. Base quality data are lacking; no much larger clone is found one base away. The CDR3 goes from the cysteine to the phenylalanine over 16 residues. CDR3 DNA only is kept here, 48 bases in frame from base 1. From a lookup of the germline V gene (reference sequence), CDR1 and CDR2 are MNHNY and SVGAGI. V is cut back by 1 base and J by 6 bases, with 9 bases in the junction unmatched. The immunoSEQ Assay, a bias-controlled multiplex PCR, was used to amplify TCRbeta CDR3 regions from genomic DNA. The paper's processing steps were these. Nucleated cell counts per sample were estimated from amplification of reference gene primers within the assay. To quantify the absolute abundance of each unique TCRbeta CDR3 rearrangement, sequence reads were collapsed and filtered. For each sample, productive Simpson clonality was calculated as the square root of Simpson's diversity index over productive rearrangements. Drawn from immuneACCESS, this table holds only the in-frame rearrangements with V and J called that TCRdb kept. Clones are partly lost; checked studies trace under half to an unresolved V gene and leave the rest unexplained. The V and J calls and clone size were taken over from that table, and D and trimming were inferred from the DNA. The sample table records 490,000 or so clones; approximately 91% of these occur just once. Just over 8% of the sample comes from the top ten.

Participants in the prospective study were enrolled through a virtual design, were aged roughly 18 to 100 years, and lived in about 25 United States geographic areas. To assign participants to cohorts, the prospective study relied on clinical history that participants themselves reported in a screening survey and a study questionnaire. Recovered participants in ImmuneRACE Cohort 3 were defined as having two consecutive negative NP/OP PCR tests, clearance from a healthcare professional, or resolution of symptoms. In the prospective study, whole blood, serum and a nasopharyngeal or oropharyngeal swab were collected from each participant by mobile phlebotomists. Additional blood draws and questionnaires over an approximately two-month period could optionally be provided by prospective study participants. Before DNA extraction, prospective study blood samples were shipped either frozen or at room temperature.

These data come from a study of blood T cell repertoires in COVID-19 (TCRdb year 2020). Broadly, across the study: Samples covering the acute and convalescent phases of COVID-19 were provided by collaborators in the United States, Italy and Spain. The prospective study material was composed of cDNA or gDNA derived from T cells, B-cell-depleted T cells, or PBMCs. Subjects who had been exposed to COVID-19, were actively infected with it, or had recovered from it provided the deeply sampled blood TCRbeta repertoires that made up the dataset. The repertoires were released in a freely available public database intended as a resource for research on the immune response to SARS-CoV-2. Samples came from the ongoing ImmuneRACE study (first 160 participants) plus 1,254 subjects from 6 global collaborators. The sample metadata nearly always contained a de-identified subject ID, COVID-19 status, age in years and sex. HLA class I and class II types, where available, came from metadata supplied by the sample provider rather than from assay-based typing.

What the research found in general, with its limitations: The quantity of clinical and demographic metadata differed by source and by participant and was supplied without curation.

This sequence originates from a woman aged 60-75 years who had recovered from COVID-19. In this chain, TRBV6-6 is recombined with TRBJ2-7, and 10 junctional nucleotides match TRBD1. Material: PBMCs or T cells enriched from blood (not recorded which). CDR3 reads: CASSYYSPGQGFEQYF. The bases read TGTGCCAGCAGTTACTATAGTCCGGGACAGGGGTTCGAGCAGTACTTC.